These 24 T cell receptor beta chains were all obtained from the same sample, sequenced in a study of vaccination and CD4 T cells after COVID-19 (dated by TCRdb to between 2021 and 2023). The antigens for these receptors are not known. Library generation was performed with PCR. Sequencing used an Illumina iSeq 100. DNA from cultured CD4+ T cells underwent TCR sequencing with the Oncomine TCR Beta short-read assay at the Johns Hopkins FTIC core. Through fastp at Q25 and MiXCR, TCRdb rebuilt clones from the public reads, retaining in-frame beta chains. Each entry is one CDR3 protein sequence, shown with its most common DNA and genes. This sample gives 25,000 to 30,000 distinct CDR3 sequences in total; about 60% of them show up just once. Around 16% of the sample is held by the ten biggest clonotypes. This sample's treatment or condition label indicates: roughly nine-day PBMC culture with coronavirus spike peptide pools or control peptides (ViraFEST assay).

This specimen was CD4+ T cells from blood, cultured in vitro, taken after SARS-CoV-2 vaccination. The receptor set was obtained from a human donor who received a COVID-19 vaccine.

This chain connects TRBV10-3 to TRBJ2-7, with unresolved D. CDR3 size: 12 residues. Germline V gene lookup returns CDR1 ENHRY and CDR2 SYGVKD. The V end lost 3 bases, the J end lost 5 bases, and 8 bases lay between the germline ends. The CDR3 DNA is TGTGCCATCAGTGATCGGCTTAACGAGCAGTACTTC. Amino acid sequence: CAISDRLNEQYF.

The chain employs TRBV12-3 or TRBV12-4 and TRBJ1-3; D remains unclear. The length of the CDR3 is 12 residues. V was clipped by 8 bases and J by 2 bases, with 7 bases between them. The CDR3: CASLNTGNTIYF. The CDR3 DNA is TGTGCCAGCCTGAACACTGGAAACACCATATATTTT.

The chain employs TRBV7-2 and TRBJ1-3; D not certain. This CDR3 has 15 residues. The ends were cut back, 1 base at V and 2 bases at J, with 9 bases in the middle. Germline values: CDR1 SGHTA, CDR2 FQGNSA. The CDR3 DNA is TGTGCCAGCAGCTTAGATGTTGGAACTGGAAACACCATATATTTT. This sequence encodes CASSLDVGTGNTIYF.

The CDR3 sequence is CASSLRDRRSYEQYF. The CDR3 region has the DNA TGTGCCAGCAGTCTACGGGACAGGAGGTCCTACGAGCAGTACTTC. This sequence joins TRBV28 and TRBJ2-7; TRBD1 matches at 8 bases. Trimming removed 5 bases from V and 1 base from J; junction bases left unmatched: 7. Germline CDR1 MDHEN, CDR2 SYDVKM. The CDR3 spans 15 residues.

This sequence joins TRBV20-1 and TRBJ1-5, with 8 bases that match TRBD1. J gave up 6 bases and V 0 bases, and 1 base lay outside the gene matches. This CDR3 region has 13 residues. Germline V lookup: CDR1 DFQATT, CDR2 SNEGSKA (reference sequence). The CDR3 coding sequence is TGCAGTGCTAGAGATCAGGGGGCTCAGCCCCAGCATTTT. Amino acid sequence: CSARDQGAQPQHF.

This clonotype was seen once. This sequence joins TRBV30 and TRBJ2-5, with unresolved D. Trimming left V 0 bases short and J 7 bases short, with 9 bases between. This CDR3 is built from 12 residues. Germline CDR1 and CDR2: GTSNPN and SVGIG (reference sequence). The CDR3: CAWSVSVGTQYF. CDR3 nucleotide sequence: TGTGCCTGGAGTGTTTCCGTGGGGACCCAGTACTTC.

The rearrangement links TRBV6-5 to TRBJ1-6; D remains unclear. Germline loops: CDR1 MNHEY, CDR2 SVGAGI. CDR3 length: 18 residues. Deletions cut 2 bases from V and 0 bases from J, with 14 bases between. The CDR3 protein is CASSYRPPASSYNSPLHF. CDR3 DNA sequence: TGTGCCAGCAGTTACCGCCCTCCGGCTAGCTCCTATAATTCACCCCTCCACTTT.

This clonotype turned up a few times. This chain links TRBV15 with TRBJ1-6, with 8 bases matching TRBD1. The CDR3 loop spans 16 amino acids. The ends lost 6 bases at V and 5 bases at J; junction bases unmatched: 9. Germline values: CDR1 LNHNV, CDR2 YYDKDF (reference sequence). The CDR3 spells CATSRPGQANNSPLHF. CDR3 bases: TGTGCCACCAGTCGGCCGGGACAGGCAAATAATTCACCCCTCCACTTT.

The chain joins TRBV6-5 to TRBJ1-6, with 11 bases lining up with TRBD1. The germline CDR1 and CDR2 sequences are MNHEY and SVGAGI. J lost 6 bases, V lost 4 bases, and 5 bases had no gene match. The CDR3 consists of 16 residues. The CDR3: CASSSDRGQGNSPLHF. In DNA, the CDR3 is TGTGCCAGCAGTTCGGACAGGGGGCAGGGTAATTCACCCCTCCACTTT.

V gene TRBV27 combines with J gene TRBJ1-5; D perhaps matches TRBD1 (6 bases). This CDR3 spans 13 amino acids. Trimming took 4 bases from V and 4 from J, leaving 8 bases between them. The germline V gene has CDR1 MNHEY and CDR2 SMNVEV (reference sequence). The CDR3, as DNA: TGTGCCAGCAGTTCGGACAGAAATCAGCCCCAGCATTTT. Residues: CASSSDRNQPQHF.

The chain uses TRBV19 and TRBJ2-1, with D maybe TRBD2 (6 bases). The CDR3 spans 15 residues. Germline V gene data show CDR1 as LNHDA and CDR2 as SQIVND (reference sequence). V gave up 4 bases and J gave up 7 bases, with 17 bases separating them. CDR3 region: CASSTFEGRENEQFF. CDR3 DNA: TGTGCCAGTAGTACCTTCGAGGGCCGGGAGAATGAGCAGTTCTTC.

In its sample, this clonotype was seen a few times. The chain joins TRBV30 to TRBJ2-7; a possible D gene is TRBD2 (6 bases). The germline V and J ends were trimmed by 0 bases and 4 bases, with 19 bases remaining between them. Germline V gives CDR1 GTSNPN, CDR2 SVGIG (reference sequence). The CDR3 sequence is 16 residues long. The CDR3: CAWSVRAGFLRYEQYF. CDR3 nucleotides: TGTGCCTGGAGTGTACGTGCGGGATTCCTTAGGTACGAGCAGTACTTC.

The chain recombines TRBV14 with TRBJ2-3; 7 nucleotides align to TRBD2. The CDR3 is made up of 16 amino acids. The trim removed 3 bases at V and 2 bases at J, leaving 8 bases unmatched. In germline, CDR1 is SGHDN, CDR2 FVKESK. The CDR3 DNA reads as TGTGCCAGCAGCCAGGGGAGGGGTACTTCCACAGATACGCAGTATTTT. It codes for CASSQGRGTSTDTQYF.

In this sample, this clonotype turned up a few times. The V gene is TRBV29-1, the J gene TRBJ1-2, with TRBD1 matching over 7 bases. Germline V gene lookup returns CDR1 SQVTM and CDR2 ANQGSEA. Unmatched junction bases numbered 11, after V lost 6 bases and J lost 4 bases. This CDR3 comprises 14 residues. The CDR3 spells CSVVGTDILYGYTF. DNA for the CDR3: TGCAGCGTCGTCGGGACAGATATCCTCTATGGCTACACCTTC.

This clonotype has only a few counts. The chain is built from TRBV15 and TRBJ2-5; 7 bases are shared with TRBD2. Germline V gene data show CDR1 as LNHNV and CDR2 as YYDKDF (reference sequence). The CDR3 has 18 amino acids. V lost 5 bases and J lost 7; bases outside the gene matches: 22. CDR3 sequence (DNA): TGTGCCACCAGCGGGAGGCCTAGCGGCGGGCGGGATAAGCTGACCCAGTACTTC. Translating it yields CATSGRPSGGRDKLTQYF.

This clonotype was counted between two and nine times. The genes are TRBV30 and TRBJ2-5; TRBD1 might be the D (6 bases). This CDR3 has 12 residues. The V gene lost 0 bases and the J gene lost 10 bases, with 12 bases spanning the gap. Looked up from germline, CDR1 is GTSNPN and CDR2 is SVGIG (reference sequence). As DNA, the CDR3 is TGTGCCTGGAGTGTAATCAGGGGACACCAGTACTTC. Translating gives CAWSVIRGHQYF.

Concerning this clonotype itself: At one of its ends the junction is not consistent with the germline gene, which may arise from a read error. This rearrangement joins TRBV7-9 to TRBJ2-7; 7 nucleotides line up with TRBD1. CDR1 SEHNR and CDR2 FQNEAQ come from the germline V gene (reference sequence). The CDR3 loop spans 15 amino acids. The CDR3 reads CASSFTPGTVNEQYF. CDR3 sequence (DNA): TGCGCCAGCAGCTTTACTCCCGGGACAGTTAATGAGCAGTACTTC. Filled out from reference TRBV7-9 and TRBJ2-7, the complete variable domain reads DTGVSQNPRHKITKRGQNVTFRCDPISEHNRLYWYRQTLGQGPEFLTYFQNEAQLEKSRLLSDRFSAERPKGSFSTLEIQRTEQGDSAMYLCASSFTPGTVNEQYFGPGTRLTVT.

The chain uses TRBV7-8 and TRBJ1-5; D is unresolved. Germline V gives CDR1 SGHVS, CDR2 FQNEAQ. Trimming left V 5 bases short and J 2 bases short, with 16 bases between. The CDR3 has 16 residues. The DNA for the CDR3 is TGTGCCAGCAGCCCGCGATTTGGGGAGGGCAATCAGCCCCAGCATTTT. Residues: CASSPRFGEGNQPQHF.

The V and J genes are TRBV11-3 and TRBJ2-7, with D possibly TRBD2 on 5 matching bases. The CDR3 extends over 13 amino acids. Germline lookup yields CDR1 SGHNT and CDR2 YENEEA. Trimming shortened V by 0 bases and J by 5 bases, and 8 bases separated the two germline ends. CDR3 region: CASSLEGLDEQYF. The CDR3 region has the DNA TGTGCCAGCAGCTTAGAAGGACTCGACGAGCAGTACTTC.

The chain couples TRBV2 to TRBJ1-2, with a weak D call TRBD1 (5 bases). Trimming removed 6 bases at V and 2 bases at J, with 10 bases between. Germline-derived CDR1 and CDR2 are SNHLY and FYNNEI. The CDR3 contains 13 residues. The DNA of the CDR3 is TGTGCCAGCAGCGCACAGGAAAACTATGGCTACACCTTC. It translates to CASSAQENYGYTF.

This chain connects TRBV7-6 to TRBJ1-4; D gene unclear. This CDR3 spans 14 amino acids. Germline values: CDR1 SGHVS, CDR2 FNYEAQ. V dropped 5 bases and J dropped 6 bases, with 13 bases sitting between them. The CDR3, as DNA: TGTGCCAGCAGCGACCCGGGAGCCGATGAAAAACTGTTTTTT. Its protein product is CASSDPGADEKLFF. The variable domain in full, completed from reference TRBV7-6 and TRBJ1-4, reads GAGVSQSPRYKVTKRGQDVALRCDPISGHVSLYWYRQALGQGPEFLTYFNYEAQQDKSGLPNDRFSAERPEGSISTLTIQRTEQRDSAMYRCASSDPGADEKLFFGSGTQLSVL.

The chain is built from TRBV24-1 and TRBJ1-5, with 10 nucleotides matching TRBD1. The V gene end was trimmed by 5 bases and the J gene end by 3 bases; junction bases not matched to a gene: 3. The CDR3 extends over 15 amino acids. Per germline, CDR1 KGHDR and CDR2 SFDVKD. The CDR3 protein is CATSVGTGVNQPQHF. CDR3 nucleotide sequence: TGTGCCACCAGTGTCGGGACAGGGGTCAATCAGCCCCAGCATTTT.

The chain couples TRBV12-3 or TRBV12-4 to TRBJ1-1, with 10 bases lining up with TRBD1. The CDR3 spans 15 residues. Unmatched junction bases numbered 7, after V lost 5 bases and J lost 4 bases. In DNA form, the CDR3 reads TGTGCCAGCAGTCCGCTGACAGGGGGCGGCACTGAAGCTTTCTTT. Protein sequence: CASSPLTGGGTEAFF.

The rearrangement links TRBV11-2 to TRBJ1-1; unclear D gene. The CDR3 extends over 14 amino acids. Germline loops: CDR1 SGHAT, CDR2 FQNNGV. Trimming took off 5 bases at V and 4 bases at J, with 14 bases between the two ends. This CDR3 reads CASSPGLAGTEAFF. The CDR3 DNA reads as TGTGCCAGCAGCCCCGGACTAGCAGGCACTGAAGCTTTCTTT.